This entry is about one T cell receptor (beta chain). This clonotype was picked up a small number of times. Its antigen remains unidentified. No base qualities exist here, and no much larger clone lies one base off it. These data are taken from a study of T-cell memory formation after mild COVID-19 (dated by TCRdb to the early 2020s). The study in broad terms: TCR sequence clusters from the two donors were largely donor specific. In two donors, T-cell clones that expanded and contracted after mild COVID-19 were followed by sequencing TCRalpha and TCRbeta repertoires longitudinally. Two young, previously healthy adult volunteers, one female and one male, were included in the cohort.

Beyond this particular receptor, the publication reports: SARS-CoV-2 specificity was not confirmed for the second-wave clones peaking on day 37. Contracting CD4+ clones turned up mainly in the CM and EM memory subsets, whereas EMRA was where CD8+ clones were enriched. Only a couple of mild cases were covered in the study, and larger cohorts including severe cases with pre-infection samples were considered necessary. From day 15 to 85, contracting clones showed balanced CD4/CD8 phenotypes, whereas a second wave of clones that expanded from day 15 to 37 leaned towards CD4+. Some responding clones were detected in pre-infection memory, which suggested that pre-existing cross-reactive memory T cells had joined the SARS-CoV-2 response.

CDR1 ENHRY and CDR2 SYGVKD were looked up in the germline V gene. Spanning cysteine to phenylalanine, the CDR3 consists of 13 amino acids. Only the CDR3 DNA stays, 39 bases, in frame from base 1. Trimming accounts for 7 bases at V and 5 bases at J, while the number of junction bases matched to no gene is 3. For sequencing, an Illumina NovaSeq 6000 was employed. cDNA libraries for TCRalpha and TCRbeta were prepared by 5'RACE using constant-segment primers, with sample barcodes and unique molecular identifiers added. Trizol reagent was used to extract RNA from every sample. The libraries were amplified in two PCR steps, and the second step added a second sample barcode and Illumina TruSeq adapters. Libraries were sequenced on an Illumina NovaSeq with 2 x 150 bp paired-end reads. The authors processed their data as follows. The reads were demultiplexed and collapsed into UMI-guided consensus sequences using migec v1.2.7. Using mixcr v2.1.11, the UMI consensuses were aligned to TRA and TRB V and J templates and assembled into clonotypes. A clonotype was counted as expanded or contracted only when both edgeR and NoisET called the clonotype significant, with the noise models trained on biological replicates. edgeR calls used a false discovery rate-adjusted p below 0.01 and a log2 fold-change threshold of 1. As an exploratory analysis of dynamics, max-normalized trajectories of the 1000 most abundant clonotypes were examined with PCA combined with hierarchical clustering. Separately sequenced CD4+ and CD8+ repertoires were used to assign a CD4 or CD8 phenotype to each responding clone. In-frame beta chains were kept once TCRdb had trimmed the public reads at Q25 with fastp and called clones with MiXCR. Every entry covers one CDR3 protein and lists the most common genes and DNA from its rows. TCRdb, not the original authors, processed these V and J calls. The sample yields about 620,000 distinct CDR3 sequences; over 15% were counted once. Around 12% of the sample is in the top ten clones.

PBMCs were isolated by Ficoll-Paque density gradient centrifugation. The sequenced material came from PBMCs or a T cell subset sorted from them (not recorded which). This sequence was found in an adult woman who had mild COVID-19 (a few samples of this study predate the infection). The sample titles of this study are shuffled in the database, so cell type and time point are left out; the donor was told from shared clones. Recombination joined TRBV10-3 with TRBJ2-3; the central 10 bases match TRBD2. The bases are TGTGCCATCAAGCCTAGCGGGGGAGATACGCAGTATTTT. Its protein is CAIKPSGGDTQYF.